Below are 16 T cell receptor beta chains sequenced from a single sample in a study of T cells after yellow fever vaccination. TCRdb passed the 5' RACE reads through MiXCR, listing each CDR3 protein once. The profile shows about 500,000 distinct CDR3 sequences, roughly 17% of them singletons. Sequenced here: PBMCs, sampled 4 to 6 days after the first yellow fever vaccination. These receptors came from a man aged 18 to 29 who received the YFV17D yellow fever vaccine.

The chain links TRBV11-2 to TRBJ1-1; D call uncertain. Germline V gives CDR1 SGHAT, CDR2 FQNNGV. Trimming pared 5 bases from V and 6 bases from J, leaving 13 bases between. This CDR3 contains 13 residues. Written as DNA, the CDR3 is TGTGCCAGCAGCCCCCAGGCTGGGTCTGAAGCTTTCTTT. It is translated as CASSPQAGSEAFF. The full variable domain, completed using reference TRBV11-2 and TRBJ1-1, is EAGVAQSPRYKIIEKRQSVAFWCNPISGHATLYWYQQILGQGPKLLIQFQNNGVVDDSQLPKDRFSAERLKGVDSTLKIQPAKLEDSAVYLCASSPQAGSEAFFGQGTRLTVV.

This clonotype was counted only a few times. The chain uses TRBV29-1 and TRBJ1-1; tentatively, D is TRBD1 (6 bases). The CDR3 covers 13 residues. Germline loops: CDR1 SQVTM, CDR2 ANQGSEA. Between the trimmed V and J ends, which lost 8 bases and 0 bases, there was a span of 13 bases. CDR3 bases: TGCAGCCTGCGACAGGTAATGAACACTGAAGCTTTCTTT. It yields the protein CSLRQVMNTEAFF.

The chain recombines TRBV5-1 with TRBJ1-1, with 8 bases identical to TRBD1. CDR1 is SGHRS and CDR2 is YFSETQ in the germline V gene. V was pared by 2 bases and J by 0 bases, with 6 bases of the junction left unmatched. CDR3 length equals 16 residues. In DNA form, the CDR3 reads TGCGCCAGCAGCTTAAGGGCAGGGGGCATGAACACTGAAGCTTTCTTT. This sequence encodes CASSLRAGGMNTEAFF.

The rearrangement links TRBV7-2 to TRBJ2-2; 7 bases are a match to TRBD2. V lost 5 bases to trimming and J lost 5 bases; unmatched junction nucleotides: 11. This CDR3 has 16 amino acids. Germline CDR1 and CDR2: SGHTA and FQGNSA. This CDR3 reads CASSPSGRVATGELFF. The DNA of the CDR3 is TGTGCCAGCAGCCCATCGGGGAGGGTTGCGACCGGGGAGCTGTTTTTT. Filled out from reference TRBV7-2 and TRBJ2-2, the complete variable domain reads GAGVSQSPSNKVTEKGKDVELRCDPISGHTALYWYRQSLGQGLEFLIYFQGNSAPDKSGLPSDRFSAERTGGSVSTLTIQRTQQEDSAVYLCASSPSGRVATGELFFGEGSRLTVL.

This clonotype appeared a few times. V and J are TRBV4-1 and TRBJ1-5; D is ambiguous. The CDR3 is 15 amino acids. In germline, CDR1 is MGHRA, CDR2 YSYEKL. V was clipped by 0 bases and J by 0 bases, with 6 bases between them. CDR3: CASSQDRPSNQPQHF. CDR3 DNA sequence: TGCGCCAGCAGCCAAGATCGACCTAGCAATCAGCCCCAGCATTTT.

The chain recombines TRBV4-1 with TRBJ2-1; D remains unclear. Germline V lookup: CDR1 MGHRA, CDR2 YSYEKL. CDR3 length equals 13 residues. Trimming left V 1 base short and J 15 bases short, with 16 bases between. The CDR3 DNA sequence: TGCGCCAGCAGCCAAGTTCAGGACCCCCCGTTGTTCTTC. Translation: CASSQVQDPPLFF.

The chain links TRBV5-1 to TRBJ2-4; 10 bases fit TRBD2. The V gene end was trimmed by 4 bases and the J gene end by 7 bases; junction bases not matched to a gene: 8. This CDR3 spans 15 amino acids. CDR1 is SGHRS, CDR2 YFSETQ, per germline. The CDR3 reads CASSALAGGPNIQYF. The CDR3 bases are TGCGCCAGCAGCGCATTAGCGGGGGGCCCGAACATTCAGTACTTC.

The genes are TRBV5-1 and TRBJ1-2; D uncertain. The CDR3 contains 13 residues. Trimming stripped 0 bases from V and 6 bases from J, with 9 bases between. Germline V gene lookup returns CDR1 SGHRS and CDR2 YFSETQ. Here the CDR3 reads CASSLAPQDGYTF. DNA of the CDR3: TGCGCCAGCAGCTTGGCCCCACAAGATGGCTACACCTTC. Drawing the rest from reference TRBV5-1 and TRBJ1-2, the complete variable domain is KAGVTQTPRYLIKTRGQQVTLSCSPISGHRSVSWYQQTPGQGLQFLFEYFSETQRNKGNFPGRFSGRQFSNSRSEMNVSTLELGDSALYLCASSLAPQDGYTFGSGTRLTVV.

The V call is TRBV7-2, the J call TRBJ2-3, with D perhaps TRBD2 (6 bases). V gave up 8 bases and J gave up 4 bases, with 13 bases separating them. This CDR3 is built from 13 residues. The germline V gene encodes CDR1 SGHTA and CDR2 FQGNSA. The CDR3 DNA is TGTGCCAGCGACCTGGGGGACTCAGATACGCAGTATTTT. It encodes CASDLGDSDTQYF.

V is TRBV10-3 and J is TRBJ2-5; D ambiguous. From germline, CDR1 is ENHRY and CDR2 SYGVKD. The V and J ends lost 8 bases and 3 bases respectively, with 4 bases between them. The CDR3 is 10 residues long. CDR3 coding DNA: TGTGCCATCGGAGAAGAGACCCAGTACTTC. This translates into CAIGEETQYF.

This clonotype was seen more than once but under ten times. This CDR3 is CASSQGVASGTGELFF. CDR3 bases: TGCGCCAGCAGCCAGGGCGTTGCTAGCGGTACCGGGGAGCTGTTTTTT. V is TRBV4-3 and J is TRBJ2-2, with 7 bases identical to TRBD2. V lost 3 bases to trimming and J lost 5 bases; unmatched junction nucleotides: 9. Germline CDR1 is LGHNA and CDR2 is YSLEER. The CDR3 contains 16 residues.

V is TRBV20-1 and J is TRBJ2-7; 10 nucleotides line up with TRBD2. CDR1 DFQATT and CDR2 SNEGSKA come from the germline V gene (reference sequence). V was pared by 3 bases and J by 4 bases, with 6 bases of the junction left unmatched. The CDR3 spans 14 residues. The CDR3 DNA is TGCAGTGCTAGTGTCAGCGGGGGGGGATACGAGCAGTACTTC. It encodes CSASVSGGGYEQYF.

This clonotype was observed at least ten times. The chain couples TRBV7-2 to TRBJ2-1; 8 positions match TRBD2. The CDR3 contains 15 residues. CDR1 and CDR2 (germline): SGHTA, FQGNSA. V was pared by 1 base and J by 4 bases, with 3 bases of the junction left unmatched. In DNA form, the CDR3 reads TGTGCCAGCAGCTTAGTAGCGGGGACATACAATGAGCAGTTCTTC. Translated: CASSLVAGTYNEQFF. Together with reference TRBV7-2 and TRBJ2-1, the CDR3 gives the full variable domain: GAGVSQSPSNKVTEKGKDVELRCDPISGHTALYWYRQSLGQGLEFLIYFQGNSAPDKSGLPSDRFSAERTGGSVSTLTIQRTQQEDSAVYLCASSLVAGTYNEQFFGPGTRLTVL.

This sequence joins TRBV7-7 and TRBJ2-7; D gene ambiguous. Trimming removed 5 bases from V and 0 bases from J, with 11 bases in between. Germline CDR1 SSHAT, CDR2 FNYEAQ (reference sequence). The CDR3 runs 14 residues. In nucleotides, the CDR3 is TGTGCCAGCAGCCGAACACAGAACTCCTACGAGCAGTACTTC. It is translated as CASSRTQNSYEQYF.

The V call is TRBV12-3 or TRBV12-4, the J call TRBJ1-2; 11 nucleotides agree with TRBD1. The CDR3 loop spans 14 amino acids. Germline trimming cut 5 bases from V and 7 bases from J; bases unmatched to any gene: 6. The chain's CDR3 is CASSLRDRGSGYTF. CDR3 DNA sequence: TGTGCCAGCAGTCTAAGGGACAGGGGGAGTGGCTACACCTTC.

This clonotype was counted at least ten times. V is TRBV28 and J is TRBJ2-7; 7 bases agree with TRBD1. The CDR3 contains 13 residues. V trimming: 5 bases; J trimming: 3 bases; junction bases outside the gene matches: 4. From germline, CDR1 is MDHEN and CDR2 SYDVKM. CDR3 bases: TGTGCCAGCAGTCAGACAGGGAACTACGAGCAGTACGTC. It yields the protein CASSQTGNYEQYV.